This entry lists 19 T cell receptor beta chains sequenced from one sample in a study of metastatic and nonmetastatic thyroid tumors. Patients had received no treatment of any kind before thyroid surgery. Using MiXCR, TCRdb reanalyzed the PCR reads. The data show about 25,000 clones, under 25% seen once. The sequenced sample was blood. These receptors all stem from a male donor with papillary thyroid cancer or a benign thyroid nodule (not recorded which). Some clones in this sample may be carry-over from other donors' samples.

This clone was picked up a small number of times. The junction departs from germline at one end; a sequencing error may be responsible. V usage is TRBV5-1 and J usage is TRBJ1-1, with 8 bases that match TRBD1. CDR3 length: 16 residues. Germline V gene lookup returns CDR1 SGHRS and CDR2 YFSETQ. The CDR3 DNA is TGTTCCAGCAGCTTGGGGACAGGCTCCATGAACACTGAAGCTTTCTTT. As protein: CSSSLGTGSMNTEAFF. Full variable domain (outside the CDR3, taken from reference TRBV5-1 and TRBJ1-1): KAGVTQTPRYLIKTRGQQVTLSCSPISGHRSVSWYQQTPGQGLQFLFEYFSETQRNKGNFPGRFSGRQFSNSRSEMNVSTLELGDSALYLCSSSLGTGSMNTEAFFGQGTRLTVV.

A remark on this clone: A junction end diverges from the germline sequence, so it may reflect a read error. The chain couples TRBV19 to TRBJ2-7, with D possibly being TRBD2 (6 bases). The CDR3 has 16 amino acids. CDR1 LNHDA and CDR2 SQIVND come from the germline V gene (reference sequence). The chain's CDR3 is CASTSDCGVPSYQQYF. The CDR3 nucleotides are TGTGCCAGTACCTCCGATTGCGGGGTCCCTTCCTACCAGCAGTACTTC.

A remark on this clone: One junction end disagrees with the germline gene, perhaps due to a read error. The gene calls are TRBV6-2 or TRBV6-3 and TRBJ2-3; the D gene is possibly TRBD2 (5 bases). This CDR3 region has 16 residues. Germline values: CDR1 MNHEY, CDR2 SVGEGT. The CDR3 DNA sequence: TGTGCCAGCAGTTACGTACGTACCCCTAGCACCGATACGCTGTATTTT. This sequence encodes CASSYVRTPSTDTLYF.

In this sample, this clone turned up many times. This chain joins TRBV12-3 or TRBV12-4 and TRBJ2-3; D perhaps matches TRBD2 (5 bases). The CDR3 contains 16 residues. The V end lost 2 bases, the J end lost 2 bases, and 14 bases lay between the germline ends. The CDR3 protein is CASSLTGEANTDTQYF. The CDR3 DNA is TGTGCCAGCAGTTTAACCGGGGAAGCAAACACAGATACGCAGTATTTT.

In its sample, this clone ranks as medium-sized. V and J are TRBV4-1 and TRBJ2-7; D is perhaps TRBD1 (5 bases). The germline V and J ends were trimmed by 6 bases and 1 base, with 16 bases remaining between them. The germline gives CDR1 MGHRA, CDR2 YSYEKL. The CDR3 is 15 amino acids. The CDR3: CASRRFDRPSYEQYF. CDR3 bases: TGCGCCAGCAGACGCTTTGACAGACCTTCCTACGAGCAGTACTTC.

This clone was counted many times. The junction shows a germline mismatch at one end, possibly a read error. For the CDR3, the DNA is TGTGCCAGCAATGAACCCGGCTACGAGCAGTACTTC. Amino acid sequence: CASNEPGYEQYF. The rearrangement joins TRBV6-1 to TRBJ2-7, with D unresolved. The CDR3 has 12 amino acids. From germline, CDR1 is MNHNS and CDR2 SASEGT.

In its sample, this clone ranks as medium-sized. V and J are TRBV4-1 and TRBJ2-5, with D perhaps TRBD2 (6 bases). From germline, CDR1 is MGHRA and CDR2 YSYEKL. The CDR3 sequence is 14 residues long. V gave up 3 bases and J gave up 1 base, with 9 bases separating them. The CDR3 coding sequence is TGCGCCAGCAGCCAGGGGGGACTCCAAGAGACCCAGTACTTC. This codes for CASSQGGLQETQYF.

In its sample, this clone was seen many times. The rearrangement links TRBV4-2 to TRBJ2-2; TRBD2 is a possible D gene (5 bases). Trimming left V 4 bases short and J 1 base short, with 10 bases between. The germline CDR1 and CDR2 sequences are LGHNA and YNFKEQ. The CDR3 has 15 residues. The CDR3 protein is CASSLLDWNTGELFF. The CDR3 bases are TGTGCCAGCAGCCTCCTGGACTGGAACACCGGGGAGCTGTTTTTT.

Of note for this clone: Germline is not matched at one junction end, which may reflect a read error. V usage is TRBV6-9 and J usage is TRBJ1-2; D gene unclear. Germline V gives CDR1 MNHGY, CDR2 SVAAGI. The CDR3 is 13 amino acids. The CDR3 sequence is CSSSYTTDEGTAF. CDR3 bases: TGTTCCAGCAGTTACACGACCGATGAGGGTACTGCCTTC.

The sample holds many counts of this clone. V usage is TRBV5-4 and J usage is TRBJ1-1; no definite D call. V lost 1 base and J lost 6, with 10 bases in between. CDR1 SGHNT and CDR2 YYREEE come from the germline V gene (reference sequence). The CDR3 loop spans 13 amino acids. The CDR3 DNA follows: TGTGCCAGCAGCTTGTTCAAAGCCGCTGAAGCTTTCTTT. Translated, it gives CASSLFKAAEAFF.

The chain combines TRBV14 with TRBJ1-2, with D perhaps TRBD1 (6 bases). Per the germline V gene, CDR1 is SGHDN and CDR2 is FVKESK. Deletions cut 4 bases from V and 2 bases from J, with 11 bases between. The CDR3 contains 14 residues. The CDR3 DNA reads as TGTGCCAGCAGCCGCGGGGGGCAAAACTATGGCTACACCTTC. Amino acids: CASSRGGQNYGYTF.

Ten or more counts support this clone. The chain is built from TRBV9 and TRBJ2-7; D may be TRBD1 or TRBD2 (6 bases each). The germline V gene has CDR1 SGDLS and CDR2 YYNGEE. Trimming pared 4 bases from V and 10 bases from J, leaving 15 bases between. This CDR3 comprises 12 residues. CDR3 nucleotides: TGTGCCAGCAGCCCCACGGGGGCGGATCAGTACTTC. Amino acid sequence: CASSPTGADQYF.

This chain joins TRBV7-6 and TRBJ2-7; TRBD2 agrees at 12 bases. Germline-derived CDR1 and CDR2 are SGHVS and FNYEAQ. V dropped 5 bases and J dropped 5; count of bases not matched to a gene: 10. The length of the CDR3 is 16 residues. As DNA, the CDR3 is TGTGCCAGCAGCCCCGGGCTAGCGGGAGGGCAAAACGAGCAGTACTTC. Amino acids: CASSPGLAGGQNEQYF.

The sample holds many counts of this clone. The V call is TRBV29-1, the J call TRBJ1-1, with D perhaps matching TRBD1 (6 bases). The CDR3 is 14 amino acids. Germline values: CDR1 SQVTM, CDR2 ANQGSEA. V was shortened by 6 bases and J by 1 base, with 15 bases between the two germline ends. CDR3: CSVPVTGANTEAFF. The DNA of the CDR3 is TGCAGCGTCCCAGTGACGGGGGCGAACACTGAAGCTTTCTTT.

There are many counts of this clone. This CDR3 is CASSEQGATDTQYF. CDR3 sequence (DNA): TGTGCCAGCAGCGAACAGGGTGCCACAGATACGCAGTATTTT. The chain couples TRBV11-3 to TRBJ2-3; a possible D gene is TRBD1 (6 bases). Germline CDR1 reads SGHNT; CDR2 reads YENEEA. V shed 5 bases and J shed 2 bases, with 11 bases lying between them. This CDR3 comprises 14 residues. The full variable domain, in which reference TRBV11-3 and TRBJ2-3 provide the parts outside the CDR3, is EAGVVQSPRYKIIEKKQPVAFWCNPISGHNTLYWYLQNLGQGPELLIRYENEEAVDDSQLPKDRFSAERLKGVDSTLKIQPAELGDSAVYLCASSEQGATDTQYFGPGTRLTVL.

For the CDR3, the DNA is TGCAGTGCCCTAGCGGGAGTTAAGCAGTTCTTC. Translation: CSALAGVKQFF. V is TRBV20-1 and J is TRBJ2-1, with TRBD2 identical over 10 bases. The V and J ends lost 6 bases and 11 bases, in that order; junction bases with no gene match: 4. This CDR3 has 11 residues. Germline V lookup: CDR1 DFQATT, CDR2 SNEGSKA (reference sequence).

This clone came up many times. V gene TRBV9 combines with J gene TRBJ2-3; 9 positions agree with TRBD1. The length of the CDR3 is 14 residues. The germline gives CDR1 SGDLS, CDR2 YYNGEE. With 3 bases clipped from V and 4 bases from J, the junction kept 3 bases outside the gene matches. CDR3 sequence (DNA): TGTGCCAGCAGCGCGGGACAGGGCCCAGATACGCAGTATTTT. Amino acids: CASSAGQGPDTQYF. Full variable domain (missing parts from reference TRBV9 and TRBJ2-3): DSGVTQTPKHLITATGQRVTLRCSPRSGDLSVYWYQQSLDQGLQFLIQYYNGEERAKGNILERFSAQQFPDLHSELNLSSLELGDSALYFCASSAGQGPDTQYFGPGTRLTVL.

Of note for this clone: The conserved phenylalanine or tryptophan is not found at the CDR3 terminus, so this likely reflects a read error. The rearrangement uses TRBV6-1 and TRBJ1-1; D not resolved. The CDR3 spans 13 residues. V was trimmed by 7 bases and J by 2 bases, leaving 11 bases between them. Germline V gives CDR1 MNHNS, CDR2 SASEGT. The CDR3: CASTKTDNTEAFI. The CDR3 nucleotides are TGTGCCAGCACTAAAACAGATAACACTGAAGCTTTCATT.

In the case of this clone: The junction departs from germline at one end; a sequencing error may be responsible. The chain uses TRBV12-3 or TRBV12-4 and TRBJ1-1; TRBD1 matches at 7 bases. The CDR3 has 13 residues. CDR3 residues: CVSRNTGEGKAFF. The CDR3 coding sequence is TGTGTCAGCAGAAATACAGGGGAAGGGAAAGCTTTCTTT.